A selection of T cell receptor beta chains follows, all from one sample in a study of blood T cell repertoires in COVID-19. Profiled with immunoSEQ multiplex PCR; TCRdb holds only in-frame clones, not every one. The data show about 50,000 clones, 85% to 90% seen once. The sample taken for sequencing was peripheral blood. These TCRs come from a man between 65 and 85 years old with acute or convalescent COVID-19. CDR3s leave out the opening cysteine and the closing phenylalanine or tryptophan. For some rows the clone size is stated as once, few or many, or as a class when expanded; others skip it.

J,size,V,CDR3
TRBJ1-1,-,TRBV18,ASSPRTRRNTEAF
TRBJ2-1,-,TRBV18,ASSPPGIAVNNEQF
TRBJ1-4,-,TRBV30,AWSPLLGVNEKLF
TRBJ1-4,-,TRBV18,ASSPRQGHEKLF
TRBJ1-2,-,TRBV6-5,ASSQAPGGAYGYT
TRBJ2-5,once,TRBV3-1/TRBV3-2,ASGQGPGEKTQY
TRBJ1-6,-,TRBV7-9,ASSSRGAGGNSPLH
TRBJ2-7,-,TRBV27,ASSFKREFSEQY
TRBJ2-5,few,TRBV21-1,ASSKPGTEQETQY
TRBJ2-7,-,TRBV14,ASSQEVWAGDRGEQY
TRBJ1-2,-,TRBV7-9,ASSIAGANYGYT
TRBJ2-1,medium-sized,TRBV4-1,ASSQVGLGPSDEQF
TRBJ1-3,-,TRBV24-1,ATSDHATGHSGNTIY
TRBJ1-2,-,TRBV20-1,SASEHSGYGYT
TRBJ2-1,-,TRBV11-2,ASSPRGDFSYNEQF
TRBJ2-6,-,TRBV5-1,ASSGDRRSGANVLT
TRBJ2-2,-,TRBV5-6,ASILRGLHTGELF
TRBJ1-5,once,TRBV27,ASSLRGSGGNQPQH
TRBJ2-1,-,TRBV10-3,AISDPGLAGYNEQF
TRBJ1-1,few,TRBV4-3,ASSYRGNTEAF
TRBJ1-5,-,TRBV28,AAPPRQGAKDQPQH
TRBJ2-1,-,TRBV5-4,ASSPGLAGYNEQF
TRBJ2-5,-,TRBV5-1,ASSLLGARPETQY
TRBJ2-5,-,TRBV4-2,ASSQARGLEETQY
TRBJ2-7,-,TRBV18,ASSPLPGTGSYEQY
TRBJ1-3,-,TRBV7-2,ASSLKSPGFGNTIY
TRBJ1-5,-,TRBV27,ASSFDRSSNQPQH
TRBJ2-3,-,TRBV7-2,ASSFTSGSIDTQY
TRBJ1-1,-,TRBV6-2/TRBV6-3,ASSYNDGGKAF
TRBJ2-3,once,TRBV9,ASSVTGSTDTQY
TRBJ2-5,-,TRBV7-7,ASSSNGAPQETQY
TRBJ2-7,once,TRBV4-1,ASSQGVEQY
TRBJ2-5,-,TRBV28,ASAGEGQTQY
TRBJ2-3,once,TRBV7-6,ASSLGLASGSTDTQY
TRBJ2-7,-,TRBV25-1,ASSESVGGRYEQY
TRBJ2-1,once,TRBV3-1/TRBV3-2,ASTSRLAENNEQF
TRBJ1-2,-,TRBV30,AWSVRRERGYT
TRBJ2-3,few,TRBV7-3,ASSPLQGTQY
TRBJ2-1,-,TRBV18,ASSPSRRGGLGSYNEQF
TRBJ1-1,once,TRBV18,ASSRPQYMNTEAF
TRBJ1-2,-,TRBV7-2,ASTLFINYGYT
TRBJ2-2,-,TRBV29-1,SVHHRDTGELF
TRBJ2-5,-,TRBV20-1,SASGGGSQETQY
TRBJ1-1,-,TRBV9,ASSIRENTEAF
TRBJ2-7,-,TRBV4-3,ASSQEGPGLAGTFYEQY
TRBJ1-1,-,TRBV18,ASSPADTEAF
TRBJ1-5,-,TRBV6-5,ASSYSSRQPQH
TRBJ1-2,-,TRBV29-1,SVERSRGYGYT
TRBJ2-1,-,TRBV10-3,AISEFDEQF
TRBJ2-1,-,TRBV19,ASSPDRIVNNEQF
TRBJ2-3,-,TRBV5-1,ASSVGTGSDTQY
TRBJ1-1,-,TRBV2,ASLLSVEAF
TRBJ1-2,-,TRBV6-5,ASSYSTGDGYT